This T cell receptor (beta chain) comes out of a study of blood T cell repertoires in COVID-19. A few counts support this clone. Assay used: immunoSEQ multiplex PCR; TCRdb lists only in-frame clones, some missing. Of 200,000 to 250,000 clones listed, around four fifths are singletons. The CDR3 covers 17 residues. After removal of 1 base from V and 1 base from J, the junction contained 6 bases not matched to a gene. CDR1 and CDR2 from the germline V gene are MDHEN and SYDVKM. The TCR originated in an elderly woman with acute or convalescent COVID-19. The chain couples TRBV28 to TRBJ1-5, with TRBD1 identical over 8 bases. Sequencing was carried out using peripheral blood. The CDR3 DNA is TGTGCCAGCAGTTTATTATCAGGGGGCGCGAGCAATCAGCCCCAGCATTTT. It translates to CASSLLSGGASNQPQHF.